These 11 T cell receptor beta chains were sequenced from one sample in a study of somatic mutations in cytotoxic T cells in rheumatoid arthritis. Sequencing used immunoSEQ multiplex PCR; TCRdb keeps in-frame clones, though not all of them. The sample has around 23,000 clones, roughly 69% seen once; the top ten hold approximately 10%. Sequencing was done on a sample of CD8+ T cells sorted from blood. These TCRs come from a woman aged 18 to 35 in good health.

J is TRBJ2-2 and V is TRBV27, with 9 bases identical to TRBD2. The length of the CDR3 is 18 residues. J gave up 6 bases and V 7 bases, and 18 bases lay outside the gene matches. The germline V gene has CDR1 MNHEY and CDR2 SMNVEV (reference sequence). CDR3: CASTQERAASGTSGELFF. The CDR3 DNA follows: TGTGCCAGCACCCAAGAGAGGGCGGCTAGCGGGACGTCCGGGGAGCTGTTTTTT.

This clone has just one count. The V call is TRBV25-1, the J call TRBJ2-1; TRBD2 matches at 11 bases. There are 18 residues in the CDR3. Germline V gives CDR1 MGHDK, CDR2 SYGVNS. J was trimmed by 2 bases and V by 1 base; bases with no gene match: 7. CDR3 DNA sequence: TGTGCCAGCAGTGAATCGGCTAGCGGGGGGCGAGCCTACAATGAGCAGTTCTTC. This gives the protein CASSESASGGRAYNEQFF.

The chain employs TRBV7-9 and TRBJ1-4; no reliable D call. Germline values: CDR1 SEHNR, CDR2 FQNEAQ (reference sequence). The CDR3 has 14 amino acids. The V end was cut by 5 bases, the J end by 9 bases, with 16 bases between. The CDR3 DNA sequence: TGTGCCAGCAGCCCCCCAATGTATCACCAAAAACTGTTTTTT. Translated: CASSPPMYHQKLFF.

The V gene is TRBV27, the J gene TRBJ2-3; D gene ambiguous. This CDR3 comprises 14 residues. Germline CDR1 reads MNHEY; CDR2 reads SMNVEV (reference sequence). Trimming removed 3 bases from V and 0 bases from J, with 7 bases in between. The CDR3 spells CASSLLTSTDTQYF. The CDR3, as DNA: TGTGCCAGCAGTTTGCTGACAAGCACAGATACGCAGTATTTT.

The rearrangement uses TRBV30 and TRBJ2-7, with D tentatively TRBD2 (5 bases). This CDR3 is built from 13 residues. Germline assignment: CDR1 GTSNPN and CDR2 SVGIG (reference sequence). Trimming left V 2 bases short and J 3 bases short, with 11 bases between. The CDR3 nucleotides are TGTGCCTGGAGTTTGGGGAGCGGCTACGAGCAGTACGTC. Protein: CAWSLGSGYEQYV.

The chain joins TRBV28 to TRBJ1-1; D is unresolved. The CDR3 length is 13 residues. Germline V gene sequence: CDR1 MDHEN, CDR2 SYDVKM. V was clipped by 6 bases and J by 1 base, with 9 bases between them. The CDR3 bases are TGTGCCAGCAGGCTGACGGAGAACACTGAAGCTTTCTTT. It yields the protein CASRLTENTEAFF.

The chain joins TRBV29-1 to TRBJ1-1, with TRBD1 matching 8 bases. The CDR3 spans 12 residues. V gave up 7 bases and J gave up 7 bases; unmatched junction bases: 8. Germline CDR1 and CDR2: SQVTM and ANQGSEA. In DNA, the CDR3 is TGCAGCGCTACCCCAGGGGGCGGTGAAGCTTTCTTT. Encoded protein: CSATPGGGEAFF.

J is TRBJ1-2 and V is TRBV5-1, with D uncertain. Germline values: CDR1 SGHRS, CDR2 YFSETQ. Trimming took off 0 bases at V and 0 bases at J, with 9 bases between the two ends. This CDR3 contains 15 residues. The CDR3 region has the DNA TGCGCCAGCAGCTTGGGATTTGGGACTAACTATGGCTACACCTTC. Translated, it gives CASSLGFGTNYGYTF. Supplemented by reference TRBV5-1 and TRBJ1-2, the full variable domain reads KAGVTQTPRYLIKTRGQQVTLSCSPISGHRSVSWYQQTPGQGLQFLFEYFSETQRNKGNFPGRFSGRQFSNSRSEMNVSTLELGDSALYLCASSLGFGTNYGYTFGSGTRLTVV.

On this clone itself: A read error may account for a junction end that differs from germline. J is TRBJ2-7 and V is TRBV6-5, with D maybe TRBD2 (5 bases). The germline V gene has CDR1 MNHEY and CDR2 SVGAGI. CDR3 size: 14 residues. CDR3 sequence: CASSYSGSSYEQHF. CDR3 bases: TGTGCCAGCAGTTATTCGGGATCCTCCTACGAGCAGCACTTC.

The chain is built from TRBV4-2 and TRBJ2-5, with D unresolved. The CDR3 loop spans 15 amino acids. Trimming cost V 4 bases and J 0 bases, with 12 bases left between them. Germline CDR1 reads LGHNA; CDR2 reads YNFKEQ. CDR3 sequence reads: CASSRILEYQETQYF. The CDR3, as DNA: TGTGCCAGCAGCCGCATACTCGAATACCAAGAGACCCAGTACTTC.

V is TRBV10-3 and J is TRBJ2-1; D not certain. The ends were cut back, 8 bases at V and 5 bases at J, with 4 bases in the middle. The CDR3 has 10 residues. Germline V gene lookup returns CDR1 ENHRY and CDR2 SYGVKD. CDR3: CAIGHNEQFF. In DNA form, the CDR3 reads TGTGCCATCGGCCACAATGAGCAGTTCTTC.